The next 8 T cell receptor beta chains were all read from a single sample in a study of response to subunit inactivated influenza vaccine. TCRdb reprocessed the RT-PCR reads via MiXCR and lists one record per CDR3 protein. The table lists hundreds of thousands of distinct CDR3 sequences, about 15% of them singletons. Here the sequenced sample was PBMCs from blood, taken 11 to 12 days after vaccination. These receptors were taken from a man aged 50 to 60 who received an inactivated influenza vaccine.

The chain couples TRBV6-1 to TRBJ2-7, with 10 bases lining up with TRBD2. V lost 5 bases, J lost 1 base, and 8 bases stayed unmatched. There are 16 residues in the CDR3. Germline CDR1 reads MNHNS; CDR2 reads SASEGT. The CDR3: CASSPPSGGGSYEQYF. CDR3 DNA sequence: TGTGCCAGCAGTCCCCCGAGCGGGGGGGGGTCCTACGAGCAGTACTTC.

The J gene is TRBJ1-5, the V gene TRBV20-1, with D tentatively TRBD1 (5 bases). The CDR3 sequence is 13 residues long. With 5 bases removed from V and 4 bases from J, the gap between germline ends came to 12 bases. Germline V gives CDR1 DFQATT, CDR2 SNEGSKA (reference sequence). The CDR3 reads CSAGGRQNQPQHF. For the CDR3, the DNA is TGCAGTGCTGGGGGTCGACAGAATCAGCCCCAGCATTTT.

This clonotype was counted between two and nine times. The chain carries TRBV7-2 and TRBJ1-1; TRBD1 might be the D (5 bases). CDR1 is SGHTA and CDR2 is FQGNSA in the germline V gene. The CDR3 has 15 residues. V lost 4 bases and J 3 bases, leaving 15 bases between the germline ends. The CDR3, as DNA: TGTGCCAGCAGCTGGCTCAGGGTCGCGCACACTGAAGCTTTCTTT. Amino acid sequence: CASSWLRVAHTEAFF.

This clonotype has more than one count but fewer than ten. V usage is TRBV28 and J usage is TRBJ2-7; 7 bases line up with TRBD1. After removal of 6 bases from V and 3 bases from J, the junction contained 5 bases not matched to a gene. This CDR3 has 13 residues. From germline, CDR1 is MDHEN and CDR2 SYDVKM. The CDR3 bases are TGTGCCAGCAGACTGACAGGGATCTACGAGCAGTACTTC. Its translation is CASRLTGIYEQYF.

The chain carries TRBV20-1 and TRBJ1-5, with 9 bases identical to TRBD1. Trimming removed 4 bases from V and 3 bases from J; junction bases left unmatched: 4. CDR1 is DFQATT, CDR2 SNEGSKA, per germline (reference sequence). CDR3 length: 14 amino acids. Here the CDR3 reads CSATRTGANQPQHF. CDR3 DNA: TGCAGTGCTACCCGGACAGGGGCCAATCAGCCCCAGCATTTT.

This clonotype was recorded at least ten times. The chain carries TRBV10-3 and TRBJ2-3; possible D gene TRBD2, 6 bases. This CDR3 contains 12 residues. The germline gives CDR1 ENHRY, CDR2 SYGVKD. Trimming stripped 10 bases from V and 0 bases from J, with 8 bases between. The CDR3 DNA is TGTGCCACCGGGACTAGCACAGATACGCAGTATTTT. Its translation is CATGTSTDTQYF.

In this sample, this clonotype turned up a few times. CDR3 sequence reads: CASSVGTVQPQHF. CDR3 coding DNA: TGTGCCAGCAGCGTTGGGACGGTCCAGCCCCAGCATTTT. This chain uses TRBV9 with TRBJ1-5; the D gene is possibly TRBD1 (5 bases). Trimming took off 2 bases at V and 7 bases at J, with 10 bases between the two ends. The CDR3 length is 13 residues. CDR1 is SGDLS, CDR2 YYNGEE, per germline.

This clonotype was counted once. The V gene is TRBV30, the J gene TRBJ2-3, with TRBD2 identical over 8 bases. The V gene's germline CDR1 is GTSNPN and CDR2 SVGIG (reference sequence). The J segment lost 2 bases and the V segment lost 2 bases, leaving 6 bases of the junction unmatched. This CDR3 has 15 residues. The CDR3 bases are TGTGCCTGGAGTCCCACGGGGGGGCCCACAGATACGCAGTATTTT. Translation gives CAWSPTGGPTDTQYF.